This TCR beta chain was sequenced for a study of blood T cell repertoires in COVID-19. About the study: PBMCs, B-cell-depleted T cells, or T cells provided the cDNA or gDNA that made up the material.

Method: immunoSEQ multiplex PCR; TCRdb's copy keeps in-frame clones and lacks some. The table includes about 130,000 clones, around 85% detected once. The junction had 6 bases not matched to a gene; V was cut back by 5 bases and J by 4 bases. Germline CDR1 SGHTA, CDR2 FQGNSA. The CDR3 extends over 15 amino acids. Sequencing used peripheral blood. This receptor was obtained from a human donor in a cohort sampled during active COVID-19. The rearrangement links TRBV7-2 to TRBJ1-2, with 11 positions matching TRBD1. The CDR3 spells CASSVGQGGSYGYTF. As DNA, the CDR3 is TGTGCCAGCAGCGTGGGACAGGGGGGCAGCTATGGCTACACCTTC.